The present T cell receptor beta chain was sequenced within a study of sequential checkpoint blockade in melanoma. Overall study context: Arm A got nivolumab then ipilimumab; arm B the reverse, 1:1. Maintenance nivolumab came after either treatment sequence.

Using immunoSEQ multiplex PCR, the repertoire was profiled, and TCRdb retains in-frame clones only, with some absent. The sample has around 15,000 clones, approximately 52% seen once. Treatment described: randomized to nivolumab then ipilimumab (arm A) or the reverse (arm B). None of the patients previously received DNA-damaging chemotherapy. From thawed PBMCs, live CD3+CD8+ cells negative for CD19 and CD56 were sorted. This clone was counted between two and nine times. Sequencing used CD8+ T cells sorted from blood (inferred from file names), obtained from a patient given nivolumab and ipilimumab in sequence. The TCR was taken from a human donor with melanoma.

The CDR3 sequence is CASSSLAGLTDTQYF. CDR3 in DNA: TGTGCCAGCAGTTCCTTGGCGGGACTCACAGATACGCAGTATTTT. The chain is built from TRBV27 and TRBJ2-3, with D possibly matching TRBD2 (6 bases). From germline, CDR1 is MNHEY and CDR2 SMNVEV (reference sequence). The CDR3 has 15 amino acids. With 4 bases removed from V and 2 bases from J, the gap between germline ends came to 13 bases.